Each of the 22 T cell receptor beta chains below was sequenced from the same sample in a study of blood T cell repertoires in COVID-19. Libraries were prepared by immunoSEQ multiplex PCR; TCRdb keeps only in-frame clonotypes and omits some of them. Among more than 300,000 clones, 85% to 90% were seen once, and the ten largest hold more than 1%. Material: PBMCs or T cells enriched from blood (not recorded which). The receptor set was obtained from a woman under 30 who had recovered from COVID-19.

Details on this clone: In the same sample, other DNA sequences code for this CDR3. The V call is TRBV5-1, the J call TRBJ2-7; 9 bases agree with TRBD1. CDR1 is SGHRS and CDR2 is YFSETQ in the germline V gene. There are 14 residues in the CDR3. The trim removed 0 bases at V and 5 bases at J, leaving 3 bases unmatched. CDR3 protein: CASSLGQGVDEQYF. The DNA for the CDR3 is TGCGCCAGCAGCTTGGGACAGGGGGTGGACGAGCAGTACTTC.

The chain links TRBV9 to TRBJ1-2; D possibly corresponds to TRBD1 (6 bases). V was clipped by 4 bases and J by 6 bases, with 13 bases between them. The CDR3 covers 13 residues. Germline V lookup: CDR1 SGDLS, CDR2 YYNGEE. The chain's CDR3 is CASSLQGGNGYTF. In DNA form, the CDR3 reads TGTGCCAGCAGCCTACAGGGTGGAAATGGCTACACCTTC.

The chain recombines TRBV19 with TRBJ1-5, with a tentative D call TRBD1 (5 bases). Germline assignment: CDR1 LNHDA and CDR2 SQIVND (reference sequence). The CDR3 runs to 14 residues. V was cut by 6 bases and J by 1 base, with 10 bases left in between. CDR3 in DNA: TGTGCCAGTAGCACTGACAGCAGCAATCAGCCCCAGCATTTT. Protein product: CASSTDSSNQPQHF.

DNA of the CDR3: TGTGCCAGCAGCCCCTGGACAGCTTATAACTATGGCTACACCTTC. Protein: CASSPWTAYNYGYTF. The rearrangement uses TRBV28 and TRBJ1-2; D might be TRBD1 (6 bases). The CDR3 has 15 residues. From germline, CDR1 is MDHEN and CDR2 SYDVKM. Trimming took off 6 bases at V and 1 base at J, with 15 bases between the two ends.

The CDR3 bases are TGTGCCAGTAGTTCTTCCCAAGAGACCCAGTACTTC. It specifies CASSSSQETQYF. The chain links TRBV19 to TRBJ2-5; D remains ambiguous. V lost 5 bases to trimming and J lost 1 base, with 5 bases between them. There are 12 residues in the CDR3. CDR1 LNHDA and CDR2 SQIVND come from the germline V gene (reference sequence). Combining the CDR3 with reference TRBV19 and TRBJ2-5 gives the whole variable domain DGGITQSPKYLFRKEGQNVTLSCEQNLNHDAMYWYRQDPGQGLRLIYYSQIVNDFQKGDIAEGYSVSREKKESFPLTVTSAQKNPTAFYLCASSSSQETQYFGPGTRLLVL.

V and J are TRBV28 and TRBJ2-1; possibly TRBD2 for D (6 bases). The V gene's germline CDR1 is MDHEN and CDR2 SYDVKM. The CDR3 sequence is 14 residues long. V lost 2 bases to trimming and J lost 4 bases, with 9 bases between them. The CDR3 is CASSLAGGYNEQFF. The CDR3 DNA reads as TGTGCCAGCAGTTTAGCTGGAGGGTACAATGAGCAGTTCTTC.

CDR3 sequence reads: CASSLAGRSNEKLFF. The CDR3 DNA sequence: TGTGCCAGCAGCTTGGCCGGGAGGTCTAATGAAAAACTGTTTTTT. The gene calls are TRBV5-6 and TRBJ1-4; no firm D call. CDR1 and CDR2 (germline): SGHDT, YYEEEE. Deletions cut 0 bases from V and 3 bases from J, with 9 bases between. This CDR3 region has 15 residues.

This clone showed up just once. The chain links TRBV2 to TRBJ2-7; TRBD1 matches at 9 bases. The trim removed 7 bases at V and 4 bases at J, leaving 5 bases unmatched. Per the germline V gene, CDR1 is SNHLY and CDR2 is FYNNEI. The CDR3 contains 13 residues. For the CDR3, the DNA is TGTGCCAGCACGGCGGGACAGGGATACGAGCAGTACTTC. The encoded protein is CASTAGQGYEQYF.

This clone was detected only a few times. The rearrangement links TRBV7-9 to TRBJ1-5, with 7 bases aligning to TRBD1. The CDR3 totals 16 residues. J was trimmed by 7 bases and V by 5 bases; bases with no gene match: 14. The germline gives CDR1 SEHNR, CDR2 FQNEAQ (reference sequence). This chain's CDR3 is CASSQETGTAGQPQHF. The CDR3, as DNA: TGTGCCAGCAGCCAGGAAACAGGGACAGCCGGACAGCCCCAGCATTTT.

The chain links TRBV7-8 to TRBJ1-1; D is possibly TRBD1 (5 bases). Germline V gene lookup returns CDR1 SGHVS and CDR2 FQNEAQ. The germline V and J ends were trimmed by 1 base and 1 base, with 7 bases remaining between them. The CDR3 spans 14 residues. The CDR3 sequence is CASSLVTGNTEAFF. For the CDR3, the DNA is TGTGCCAGCAGCTTAGTAACAGGGAACACTGAAGCTTTCTTT. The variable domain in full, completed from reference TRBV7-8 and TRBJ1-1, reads GAGVSQSPRYKVAKRGQDVALRCDPISGHVSLFWYQQALGQGPEFLTYFQNEAQLDKSGLPSDRFFAERPEGSVSTLKIQRTQQEDSAVYLCASSLVTGNTEAFFGQGTRLTVV.

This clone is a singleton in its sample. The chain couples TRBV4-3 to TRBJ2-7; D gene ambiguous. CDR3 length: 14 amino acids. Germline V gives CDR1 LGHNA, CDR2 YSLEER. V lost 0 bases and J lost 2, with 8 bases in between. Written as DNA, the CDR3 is TGCGCCAGCAGCCAAGATCTGGGCCCCTACGAGCAGTACTTC. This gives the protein CASSQDLGPYEQYF.

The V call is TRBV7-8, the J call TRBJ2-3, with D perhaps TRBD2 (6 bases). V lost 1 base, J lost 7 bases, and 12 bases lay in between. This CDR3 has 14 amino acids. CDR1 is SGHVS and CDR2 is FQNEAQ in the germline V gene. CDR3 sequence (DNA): TGTGCCAGCAGCTTAGAGGGACTCGTCAATACGCAGTATTTT. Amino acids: CASSLEGLVNTQYF.

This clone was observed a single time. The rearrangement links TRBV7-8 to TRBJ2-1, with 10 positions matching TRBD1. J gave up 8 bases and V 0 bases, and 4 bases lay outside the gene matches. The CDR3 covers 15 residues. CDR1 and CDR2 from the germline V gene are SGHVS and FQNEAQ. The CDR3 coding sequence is TGTGCCAGCAGCTTAGCCGGGACAGGGGAATATGAGCAGTTCTTC. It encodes CASSLAGTGEYEQFF. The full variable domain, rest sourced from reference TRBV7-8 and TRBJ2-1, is GAGVSQSPRYKVAKRGQDVALRCDPISGHVSLFWYQQALGQGPEFLTYFQNEAQLDKSGLPSDRFFAERPEGSVSTLKIQRTQQEDSAVYLCASSLAGTGEYEQFFGPGTRLTVL.

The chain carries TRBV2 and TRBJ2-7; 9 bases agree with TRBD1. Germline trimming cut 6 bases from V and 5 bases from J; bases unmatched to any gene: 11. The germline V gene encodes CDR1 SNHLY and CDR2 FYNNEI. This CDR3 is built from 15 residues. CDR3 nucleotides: TGTGCCAGCAGAATCAACCGGGACAGGGCCCACGAGCAGTACTTC. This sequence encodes CASRINRDRAHEQYF. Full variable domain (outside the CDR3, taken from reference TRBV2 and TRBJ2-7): EPEVTQTPSHQVTQMGQEVILRCVPISNHLYFYWYRQILGQKVEFLVSFYNNEISEKSEIFDDQFSVERPDGSNFTLKIRSTKLEDSAMYFCASRINRDRAHEQYFGPGTRLTVT.

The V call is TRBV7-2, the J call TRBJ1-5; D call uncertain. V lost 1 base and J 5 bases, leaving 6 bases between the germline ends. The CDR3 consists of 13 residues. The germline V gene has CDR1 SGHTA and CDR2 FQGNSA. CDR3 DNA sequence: TGTGCCAGCAGCTTAGAGGAGTATCAGCCCCAGCATTTT. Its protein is CASSLEEYQPQHF.

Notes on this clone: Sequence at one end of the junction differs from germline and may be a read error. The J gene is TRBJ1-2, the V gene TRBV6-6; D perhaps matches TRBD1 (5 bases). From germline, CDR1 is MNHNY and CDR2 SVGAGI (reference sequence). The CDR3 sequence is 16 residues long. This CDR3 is CASSHSPDTLYYGYTF. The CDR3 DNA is TGTGCCAGCAGTCACTCCCCGGACACCCTTTACTATGGCTACACCTTC.

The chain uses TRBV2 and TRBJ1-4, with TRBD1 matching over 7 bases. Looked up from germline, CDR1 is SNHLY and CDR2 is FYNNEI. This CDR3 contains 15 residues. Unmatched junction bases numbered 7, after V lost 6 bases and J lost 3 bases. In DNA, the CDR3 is TGTGCCAGCAGAGGCAGGGGGGTATCTAATGAAAAACTGTTTTTT. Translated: CASRGRGVSNEKLFF. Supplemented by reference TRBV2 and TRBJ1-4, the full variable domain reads EPEVTQTPSHQVTQMGQEVILRCVPISNHLYFYWYRQILGQKVEFLVSFYNNEISEKSEIFDDQFSVERPDGSNFTLKIRSTKLEDSAMYFCASRGRGVSNEKLFFGSGTQLSVL.

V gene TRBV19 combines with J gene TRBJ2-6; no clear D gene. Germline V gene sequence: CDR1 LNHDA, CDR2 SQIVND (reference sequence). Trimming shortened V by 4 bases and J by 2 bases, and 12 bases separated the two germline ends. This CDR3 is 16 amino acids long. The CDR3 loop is CASSKNSIPGANVLTF. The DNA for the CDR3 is TGTGCCAGTAGTAAAAACAGTATTCCTGGGGCCAACGTCCTGACTTTC.

CDR3 DNA sequence: TGTGCCAGCAGCCTTCAGCCCCAGCATTTT. It is translated as CASSLQPQHF. The rearrangement joins TRBV6-6 to TRBJ1-5; D call uncertain. This CDR3 comprises 10 residues. Trimming took off 6 bases at V and 6 bases at J, with 3 bases between the two ends. Per germline, CDR1 MNHNY and CDR2 SVGAGI (reference sequence).

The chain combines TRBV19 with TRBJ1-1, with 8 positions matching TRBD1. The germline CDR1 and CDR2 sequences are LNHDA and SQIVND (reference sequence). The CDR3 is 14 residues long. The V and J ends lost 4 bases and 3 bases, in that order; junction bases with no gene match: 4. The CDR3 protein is CASSKWTGYTEAFF. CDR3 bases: TGTGCCAGTAGTAAATGGACAGGGTACACTGAAGCTTTCTTT.

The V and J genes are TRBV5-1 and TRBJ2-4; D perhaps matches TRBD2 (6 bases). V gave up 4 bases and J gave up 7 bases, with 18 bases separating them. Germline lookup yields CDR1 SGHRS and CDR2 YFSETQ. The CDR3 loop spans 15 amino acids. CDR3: CASSPALGGRNIQYF. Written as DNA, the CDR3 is TGCGCCAGCAGCCCCGCGCTGGGAGGTCGGAACATTCAGTACTTC.

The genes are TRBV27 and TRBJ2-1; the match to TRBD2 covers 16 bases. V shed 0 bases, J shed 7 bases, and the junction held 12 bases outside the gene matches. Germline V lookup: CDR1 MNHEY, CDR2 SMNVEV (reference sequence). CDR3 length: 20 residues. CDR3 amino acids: CASSLSRGLAGGRSWNEQFF. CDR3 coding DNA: TGTGCCAGCAGTTTATCGAGGGGACTAGCGGGGGGGCGATCATGGAATGAGCAGTTCTTC.